One and the same sample provided the 18 T cell receptor beta chains below, sequenced in a study of shared clonotypes between healthy human individuals. TCRdb keeps only in-frame clones here, not all; method: immunoSEQ multiplex PCR. The data contain about 2.2 million clones, 93% of them singletons. Naive CD8 cells comprised CD45RO-negative, CCR7-positively selected cells, excluding terminally differentiated effector memory CD45RA+ cells. Sequenced input: naive CD8+ T cells from PBMCs. The receptors shown here come from a young man in good health. Some clones in this sample may be carry-over from other donors' samples.

The rearrangement links TRBV5-6 to TRBJ1-2; D remains unclear. The CDR3 extends over 14 amino acids. The V gene lost 0 bases and the J gene lost 4 bases, with 10 bases spanning the gap. In germline, CDR1 is SGHDT, CDR2 YYEEEE. The CDR3 region has the DNA TGTGCCAGCAGCTTGGAATTTCTGTCCTATGGCTACACCTTC. This translates into CASSLEFLSYGYTF. Variable domain in full (rest from reference TRBV5-6 and TRBJ1-2): DAGVTQSPTHLIKTRGQQVTLRCSPKSGHDTVSWYQQALGQGPQFIFQYYEEEERQRGNFPDRFSGHQFPNYSSELNVNALLLGDSALYLCASSLEFLSYGYTFGSGTRLTVV.

Notes on this clone: This same CDR3 is encoded by further DNA sequences in the sample. The chain combines TRBV5-8 with TRBJ2-7; D unclear. The CDR3 is 13 residues long. Germline V gene sequence: CDR1 SGHTS, CDR2 YDEGEE. Deletions cut 4 bases from V and 0 bases from J, with 8 bases between. The CDR3 here is CASSLGSSYEQYF. Here the CDR3 DNA reads TGTGCCAGCAGCCTGGGAAGCTCCTACGAGCAGTACTTC.

This chain joins TRBV9 and TRBJ2-3; 9 bases line up with TRBD2. With V trimmed by 0 bases and J by 4 bases, 3 bases remained unmatched. CDR1 and CDR2 from the germline V gene are SGDLS and YYNGEE. The CDR3 length is 15 residues. The CDR3, as DNA: TGTGCCAGCAGCGTAGAATTAGCGGGAGCAGATACGCAGTATTTT. Its protein is CASSVELAGADTQYF.

The chain carries TRBV7-9 and TRBJ2-5; D perhaps matches TRBD1 (6 bases). With 6 bases removed from V and 5 bases from J, the gap between germline ends came to 13 bases. This CDR3 region has 13 residues. The germline V gene has CDR1 SEHNR and CDR2 FQNEAQ (reference sequence). The CDR3 here is CASRKTGTETQYF. The CDR3 region has the DNA TGTGCCAGCAGGAAAACAGGGACGGAGACCCAGTACTTC.

The chain has TRBV2 and TRBJ1-2; D gene uncertain. Germline CDR1 and CDR2: SNHLY and FYNNEI. Trimming pared 5 bases from V and 8 bases from J, leaving 15 bases between. The CDR3 loop spans 13 amino acids. The CDR3, as DNA: TGTGCCAGCAGTAGAGACGACGGCCGGGGCTACACCTTC. Its translation: CASSRDDGRGYTF.

The chain has TRBV28 and TRBJ2-5; maybe TRBD1 (6 bases). The germline V and J ends were trimmed by 4 bases and 9 bases, with 18 bases remaining between them. CDR1 and CDR2 from the germline V gene are MDHEN and SYDVKM. The CDR3 is 14 amino acids. The CDR3 spells CASSSLQPQGPQYF. In DNA, the CDR3 is TGTGCCAGCAGTTCGCTACAGCCCCAGGGGCCCCAGTACTTC.

V usage is TRBV7-9 and J usage is TRBJ2-1; D is perhaps TRBD2 (5 bases). The CDR3 length is 15 residues. Germline V gene lookup returns CDR1 SEHNR and CDR2 FQNEAQ (reference sequence). V was cut by 8 bases and J by 6 bases, with 20 bases left in between. In DNA, the CDR3 is TGTGCCAGCGGAGCTTACGTAGTAGCGCGCAATGAGCAGTTCTTC. Translated, it gives CASGAYVVARNEQFF.

The table lists this clone with a count of one. Other DNA sequences in the same sample also yield this CDR3. The rearrangement uses TRBV9 and TRBJ2-3; 9 positions agree with TRBD2. The CDR3 is 15 amino acids. The trim removed 2 bases at V and 3 bases at J, leaving 4 bases unmatched. CDR1 is SGDLS, CDR2 YYNGEE, per germline. The CDR3 reads CASSVSGSSTDTQYF. CDR3 sequence (DNA): TGTGCCAGCAGCGTTAGCGGGAGTTCAACAGATACGCAGTATTTT.

A note on this clone: At the DNA level, this CDR3 is encoded by other sequences in the same sample as well. The chain uses TRBV5-6 and TRBJ2-7; TRBD2 aligns across 11 bases. Trimming took 2 bases from V and 6 from J; bases not matched to a gene: 1. CDR1 and CDR2 from the germline V gene are SGHDT and YYEEEE. The CDR3 length is 13 residues. CDR3 residues: CASSFGTSGEQYF. CDR3 DNA: TGTGCCAGCAGCTTCGGGACTAGCGGCGAGCAGTACTTC.

The chain has TRBV28 and TRBJ2-5; 12 nucleotides line up with TRBD2. The germline CDR1 and CDR2 sequences are MDHEN and SYDVKM. The V gene end was trimmed by 5 bases and the J gene end by 5 bases; junction bases not matched to a gene: 9. CDR3 size: 16 residues. The CDR3 DNA reads as TGTGCCAGCAGTCCAGCCGGACTAGCGGGACGGGAGACCCAGTACTTC. It is translated as CASSPAGLAGRETQYF.

The gene calls are TRBV29-1 and TRBJ2-5, with 10 bases lining up with TRBD2. CDR1 and CDR2 (germline): SQVTM, ANQGSEA. V shed 4 bases, J shed 1 base, and the junction held 6 bases outside the gene matches. This CDR3 comprises 15 residues. CDR3: CSVGGLAYPQETQYF. As DNA, the CDR3 is TGCAGCGTTGGGGGACTAGCGTATCCCCAAGAGACCCAGTACTTC. The full variable domain, in which reference TRBV29-1 and TRBJ2-5 provide the parts outside the CDR3, is SAVISQKPSRDICQRGTSLTIQCQVDSQVTMMFWYRQQPGQSLTLIATANQGSEATYESGFVIDKFPISRPNLTFSTLTVSNMSPEDSSIYLCSVGGLAYPQETQYFGPGTRLLVL.

The rearrangement joins TRBV2 to TRBJ1-1; D is uncertain. V dropped 7 bases and J dropped 8 bases, with 8 bases sitting between them. This CDR3 is 10 amino acids long. Per germline, CDR1 SNHLY and CDR2 FYNNEI. CDR3 residues: CASNMAEAFF. CDR3 DNA: TGTGCCAGCAACATGGCCGAAGCTTTCTTT.

This sequence joins TRBV19 and TRBJ1-5; a weak D match, TRBD1 (6 bases). V was trimmed by 9 bases and J by 7 bases, leaving 19 bases between them. The CDR3 is 14 amino acids. Germline CDR1 and CDR2: LNHDA and SQIVND (reference sequence). CDR3 protein: CASRYLTGKQPQHF. Here the CDR3 DNA reads TGTGCCAGCCGTTATCTCACAGGGAAACAGCCCCAGCATTTT.

The genes are TRBV13 and TRBJ2-1; TRBD1 or TRBD2 may be the D gene (5 bases each). V was trimmed by 4 bases and J by 9 bases, leaving 13 bases between them. The CDR3 is made up of 13 amino acids. CDR1 is PRHDT and CDR2 is FYEKMQ in the germline V gene (reference sequence). CDR3 in DNA: TGTGCCAGCAGCTCTGGGACGGCAAGTGAGCAGTTCTTC. Residues: CASSSGTASEQFF.

The V and J genes are TRBV7-9 and TRBJ2-2; the match to TRBD2 covers 9 bases. The CDR3 loop spans 16 amino acids. V lost 4 bases to trimming and J lost 0 bases; unmatched junction nucleotides: 3. Germline CDR1 is SEHNR and CDR2 is FQNEAQ (reference sequence). CDR3 DNA: TGTGCCAGCAGCTCCACTAGCGGGCCGAACACCGGGGAGCTGTTTTTT. Protein product: CASSSTSGPNTGELFF.

This chain joins TRBV28 and TRBJ2-1; a weak D match, TRBD2 (5 bases). Germline assignment: CDR1 MDHEN and CDR2 SYDVKM. This CDR3 comprises 14 residues. The ends were cut back, 7 bases at V and 5 bases at J, with 15 bases in the middle. The CDR3 loop is CASIPRADNNEQFF. For the CDR3, the DNA is TGTGCCAGCATCCCGCGGGCTGATAACAATGAGCAGTTCTTC. Supplemented by reference TRBV28 and TRBJ2-1, the full variable domain reads DVKVTQSSRYLVKRTGEKVFLECVQDMDHENMFWYRQDPGLGLRLIYFSYDVKMKEKGDIPEGYSVSREKKERFSLILESASTNQTSMYLCASIPRADNNEQFFGPGTRLTVL.

The V call is TRBV7-8, the J call TRBJ2-7; a possible D gene is TRBD2 (6 bases). Germline V gives CDR1 SGHVS, CDR2 FQNEAQ. V lost 5 bases to trimming and J lost 6 bases, with 11 bases between them. This CDR3 is built from 12 residues. The chain's CDR3 is CASSPAGLEQYF. In nucleotides, the CDR3 is TGTGCCAGCAGCCCGGCGGGGCTCGAGCAGTACTTC.

The rearrangement joins TRBV7-9 to TRBJ1-1; TRBD1 aligns across 10 bases. CDR1 and CDR2 from the germline V gene are SEHNR and FQNEAQ (reference sequence). The CDR3 runs to 15 residues. J lost 5 bases, V lost 4 bases, and 7 bases had no gene match. This CDR3 is CASSSPTGGLTEAFF. DNA for the CDR3: TGTGCCAGCAGCTCCCCGACAGGGGGCTTGACTGAAGCTTTCTTT.